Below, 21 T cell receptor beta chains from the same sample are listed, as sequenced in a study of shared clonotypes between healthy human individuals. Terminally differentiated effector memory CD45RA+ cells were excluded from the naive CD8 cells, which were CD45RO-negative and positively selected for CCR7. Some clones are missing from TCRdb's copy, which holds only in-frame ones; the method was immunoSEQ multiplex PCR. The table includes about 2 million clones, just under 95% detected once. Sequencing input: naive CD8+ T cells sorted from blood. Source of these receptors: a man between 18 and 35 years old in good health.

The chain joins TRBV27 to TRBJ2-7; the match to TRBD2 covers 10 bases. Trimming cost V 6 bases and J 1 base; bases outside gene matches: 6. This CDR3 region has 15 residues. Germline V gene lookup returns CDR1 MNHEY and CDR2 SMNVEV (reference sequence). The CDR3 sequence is CASSNGLAVSYEQYF. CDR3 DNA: TGTGCCAGCAGCAACGGACTAGCGGTATCCTACGAGCAGTACTTC.

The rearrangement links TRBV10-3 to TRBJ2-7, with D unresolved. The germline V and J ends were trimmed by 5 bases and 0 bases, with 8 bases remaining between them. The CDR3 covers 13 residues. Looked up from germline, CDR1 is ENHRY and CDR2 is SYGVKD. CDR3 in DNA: TGTGCCATCAGTATAACAGACTCCTACGAGCAGTACTTC. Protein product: CAISITDSYEQYF.

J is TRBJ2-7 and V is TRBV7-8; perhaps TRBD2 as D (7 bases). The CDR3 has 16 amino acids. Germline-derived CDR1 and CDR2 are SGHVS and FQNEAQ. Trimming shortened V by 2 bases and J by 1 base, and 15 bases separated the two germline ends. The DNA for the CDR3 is TGTGCCAGCAGCTTACTGGGGGGGGCCGGGTCCTACGAGCAGTACTTC. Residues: CASSLLGGAGSYEQYF.

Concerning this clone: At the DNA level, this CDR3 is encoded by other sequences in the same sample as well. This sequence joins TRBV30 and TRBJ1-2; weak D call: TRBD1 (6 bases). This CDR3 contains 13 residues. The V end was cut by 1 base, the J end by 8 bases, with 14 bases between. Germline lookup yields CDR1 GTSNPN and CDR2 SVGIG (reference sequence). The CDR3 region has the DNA TGTGCCTGGAGTGAGGGACAAGGGGACGGCTACACCTTC. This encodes CAWSEGQGDGYTF.

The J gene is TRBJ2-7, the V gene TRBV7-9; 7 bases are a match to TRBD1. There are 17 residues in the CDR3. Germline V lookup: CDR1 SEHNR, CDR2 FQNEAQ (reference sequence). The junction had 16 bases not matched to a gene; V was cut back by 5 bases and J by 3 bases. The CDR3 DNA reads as TGTGCCAGCAGCCCCACATTGATTTCAGGGGGTTTCTACGAGCAGTACTTC. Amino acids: CASSPTLISGGFYEQYF.

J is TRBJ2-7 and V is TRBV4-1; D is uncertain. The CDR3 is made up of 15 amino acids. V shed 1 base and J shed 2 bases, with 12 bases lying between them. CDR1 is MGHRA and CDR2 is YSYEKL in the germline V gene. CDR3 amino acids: CASSQVPGSPYEQYF. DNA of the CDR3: TGCGCCAGCAGCCAAGTGCCAGGATCCCCCTACGAGCAGTACTTC.

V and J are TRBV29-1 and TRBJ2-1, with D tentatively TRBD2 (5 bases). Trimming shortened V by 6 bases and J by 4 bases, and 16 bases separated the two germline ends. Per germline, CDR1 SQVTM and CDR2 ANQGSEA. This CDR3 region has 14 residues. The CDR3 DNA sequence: TGCAGCGTCCCTCAAGAGGTAGCGTACAATGAGCAGTTCTTC. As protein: CSVPQEVAYNEQFF.

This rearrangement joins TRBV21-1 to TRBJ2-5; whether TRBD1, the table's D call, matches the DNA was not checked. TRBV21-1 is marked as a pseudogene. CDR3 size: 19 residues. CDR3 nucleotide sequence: TGTGCCAGCAAAGCAGGACAAATCCCATCCGCGCGCCACCAAGAGACCCAGTACTTC. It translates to CASKAGQIPSARHQETQYF.

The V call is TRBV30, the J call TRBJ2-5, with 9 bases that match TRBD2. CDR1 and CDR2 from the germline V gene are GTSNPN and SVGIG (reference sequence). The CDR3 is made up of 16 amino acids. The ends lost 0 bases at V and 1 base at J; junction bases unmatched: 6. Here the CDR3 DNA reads TGTGCCTGGAGTGTCATTACAGCGGGGGGCCAAGAGACCCAGTACTTC. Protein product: CAWSVITAGGQETQYF.

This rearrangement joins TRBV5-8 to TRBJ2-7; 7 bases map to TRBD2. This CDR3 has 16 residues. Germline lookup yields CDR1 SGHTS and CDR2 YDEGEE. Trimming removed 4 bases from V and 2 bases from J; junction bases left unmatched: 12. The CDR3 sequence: CASSARSSGRPYEQYF. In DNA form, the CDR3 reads TGTGCCAGCAGCGCGAGGTCTAGCGGTCGACCCTACGAGCAGTACTTC.

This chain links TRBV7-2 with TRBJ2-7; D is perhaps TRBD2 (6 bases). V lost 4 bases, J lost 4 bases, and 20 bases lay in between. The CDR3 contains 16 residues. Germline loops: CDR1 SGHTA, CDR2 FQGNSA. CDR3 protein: CASSSWSGGSAYEQYF. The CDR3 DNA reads TGTGCCAGCAGCTCTTGGTCTGGGGGGAGTGCATACGAGCAGTACTTC.

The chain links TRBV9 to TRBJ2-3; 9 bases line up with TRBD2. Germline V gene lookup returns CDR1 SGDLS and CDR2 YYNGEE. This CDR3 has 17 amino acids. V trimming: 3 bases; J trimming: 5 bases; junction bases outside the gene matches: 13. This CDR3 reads CASSEREVDRGGDTQYF. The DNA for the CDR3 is TGTGCCAGCAGCGAGCGGGAGGTGGATCGCGGTGGAGATACGCAGTATTTT. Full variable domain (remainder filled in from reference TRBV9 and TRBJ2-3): DSGVTQTPKHLITATGQRVTLRCSPRSGDLSVYWYQQSLDQGLQFLIQYYNGEERAKGNILERFSAQQFPDLHSELNLSSLELGDSALYFCASSEREVDRGGDTQYFGPGTRLTVL.

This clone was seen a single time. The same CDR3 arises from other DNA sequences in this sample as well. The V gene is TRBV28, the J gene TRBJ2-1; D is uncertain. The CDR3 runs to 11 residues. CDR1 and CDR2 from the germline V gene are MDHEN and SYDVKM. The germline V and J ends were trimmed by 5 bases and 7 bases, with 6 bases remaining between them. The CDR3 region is CASSLANEQFF. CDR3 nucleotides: TGTGCCAGCAGTCTCGCTAATGAGCAGTTCTTC.

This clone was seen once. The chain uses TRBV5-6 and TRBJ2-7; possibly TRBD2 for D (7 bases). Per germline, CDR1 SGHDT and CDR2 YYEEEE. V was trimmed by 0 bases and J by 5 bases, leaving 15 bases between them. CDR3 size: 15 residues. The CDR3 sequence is CASSLAVRGGHEQYF. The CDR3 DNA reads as TGTGCCAGCAGCTTGGCCGTAAGGGGGGGCCACGAGCAGTACTTC.

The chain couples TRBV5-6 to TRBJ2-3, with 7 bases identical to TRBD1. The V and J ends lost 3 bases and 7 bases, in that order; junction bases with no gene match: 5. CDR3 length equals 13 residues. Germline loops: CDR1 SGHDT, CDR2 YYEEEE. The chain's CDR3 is CASSSTGSYTQYF. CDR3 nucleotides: TGTGCCAGCAGCTCGACAGGGAGCTATACGCAGTATTTT.

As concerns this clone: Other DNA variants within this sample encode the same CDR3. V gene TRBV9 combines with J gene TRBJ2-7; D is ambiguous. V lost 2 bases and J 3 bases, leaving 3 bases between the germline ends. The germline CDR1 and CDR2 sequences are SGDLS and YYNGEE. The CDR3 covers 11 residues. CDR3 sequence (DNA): TGTGCCAGCAGCGTCGGCTACGAGCAGTACTTC. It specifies CASSVGYEQYF.

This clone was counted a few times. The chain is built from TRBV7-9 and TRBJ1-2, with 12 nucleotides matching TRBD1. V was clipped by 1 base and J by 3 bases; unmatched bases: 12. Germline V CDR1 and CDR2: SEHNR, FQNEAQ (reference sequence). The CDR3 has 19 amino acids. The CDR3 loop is CASSLVWEAGTGGDYGYTF. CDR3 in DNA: TGTGCCAGCAGCTTAGTGTGGGAAGCCGGGACAGGGGGCGACTATGGCTACACCTTC.

The CDR3 is CASEGNDEQFF. The CDR3 coding sequence is TGCGCCAGCGAGGGGAACGATGAGCAGTTCTTC. This chain uses TRBV5-1 with TRBJ2-1; possibly TRBD1 or TRBD2 for D (5 bases each). The V gene's germline CDR1 is SGHRS and CDR2 YFSETQ. This CDR3 is built from 11 residues. V gave up 7 bases and J gave up 8 bases, with 10 bases separating them.

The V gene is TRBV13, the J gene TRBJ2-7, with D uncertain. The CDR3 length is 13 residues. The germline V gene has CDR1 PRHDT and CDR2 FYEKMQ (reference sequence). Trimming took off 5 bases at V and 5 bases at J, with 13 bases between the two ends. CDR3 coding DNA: TGTGCCAGCAGCGAAAACAGAGCCCACGAGCAGTACTTC. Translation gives CASSENRAHEQYF. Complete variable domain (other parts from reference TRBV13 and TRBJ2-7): AAGVIQSPRHLIKEKRETATLKCYPIPRHDTVYWYQQGPGQDPQFLISFYEKMQSDKGSIPDRFSAQQFSDYHSELNMSSLELGDSALYFCASSENRAHEQYFGPGTRLTVT.

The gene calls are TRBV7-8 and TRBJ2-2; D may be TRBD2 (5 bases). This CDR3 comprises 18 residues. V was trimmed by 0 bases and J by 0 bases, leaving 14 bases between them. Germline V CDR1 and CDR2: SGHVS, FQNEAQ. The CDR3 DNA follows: TGTGCCAGCAGCTTAGCAGGGAGTACTACACCGAACACCGGGGAGCTGTTTTTT. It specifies CASSLAGSTTPNTGELFF.

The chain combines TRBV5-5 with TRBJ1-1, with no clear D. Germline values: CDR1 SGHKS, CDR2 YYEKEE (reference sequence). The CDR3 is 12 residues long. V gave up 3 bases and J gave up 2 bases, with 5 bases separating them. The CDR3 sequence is CASSYRNTEAFF. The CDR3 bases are TGTGCCAGCAGCTATAGAAACACTGAAGCTTTCTTT.